This is a list of T cell receptor beta chains from one sample in a study of blood T cell repertoires in COVID-19. Generated by immunoSEQ multiplex PCR, the TCRdb table keeps only in-frame clones and is missing some. The sample includes about 240,000 clones, under 90% of them seen just once. What was sequenced was PBMCs or T cells enriched from blood (not recorded which). The receptor set was obtained from a woman in her forties who had been exposed to COVID-19. The CDR3 runs from the conserved cysteine through the conserved F or W.

cdr3_length j_call v_call cdr3_aa
15 TRBJ1-6 TRBV2 CASSPRQTDNSPLHF
14 TRBJ1-4 TRBV19 CASSAGQLIEKLFF
15 TRBJ1-2 TRBV5-1 CASSPRTGALYGYTF
15 TRBJ1-2 TRBV6-5 CASSFSDRADYGYTF
14 TRBJ2-7 TRBV6-5 CASSYAGFGDEQYF
16 TRBJ1-2 TRBV6-5 CASSYSWTPEGYGYTF
14 TRBJ1-1 TRBV19 CASSTGTGITEAFF
14 TRBJ1-1 TRBV5-1 CASTPQSGLAEAFF
20 TRBJ2-2 TRBV10-3 CAISELPRGVPGSNTGELFF
12 TRBJ2-5 TRBV29-1 CSAGTSGETQYF
12 TRBJ2-2 TRBV27 CASRPGGGELFF
14 TRBJ1-4 TRBV27 CASSPVRQGGKLFF
11 TRBJ1-1 TRBV29-1 CSVVSSTEAFF
11 TRBJ2-1 TRBV6-2/TRBV6-3 CASSLVNEQFF
16 TRBJ1-2 TRBV9 CASSGATGALTYGYTF
10 TRBJ2-7 TRBV2 CASGGYEQYF
14 TRBJ2-1 TRBV6-2/TRBV6-3 CASSYPNGYNEQFF
17 TRBJ1-1 TRBV30 CAWSVPRTGEGKTEAFF
15 TRBJ2-7 TRBV27 CASSLGRAALNEQYF
16 TRBJ2-1 TRBV30 CAWSVFGGSLAGEQFF
14 TRBJ1-4 TRBV6-5 CASYTGGDVEKLFF
12 TRBJ1-5 TRBV27 CASSTQGQPQHF
13 TRBJ1-2 TRBV2 CASIPGVQRGYTF
15 TRBJ2-6 TRBV18 CASSSQGAGANVLTF
16 TRBJ1-4 TRBV28 CASTSTKGEGFGKLFF
12 TRBJ1-1 TRBV5-4 CASSLGDTEAFF
20 TRBJ1-3 TRBV9 CASSVSSGTDVSVVGNTIYF
18 TRBJ2-3 TRBV27 CASSLSRGRDTHTDTQYF
16 TRBJ2-6 TRBV19 CASSWTAYSGANVLTF
16 TRBJ2-6 TRBV14 CASSQERRAGANVLTF
11 TRBJ1-4 TRBV20-1 CSARVNEKLFF
18 TRBJ1-1 TRBV18 CASSPLDRGPGGGTEAFF
13 TRBJ1-6 TRBV12-3/TRBV12-4 CASSFTENSPLHF
14 TRBJ1-2 TRBV5-6 CASSFSGFPYGYTF
11 TRBJ1-1 TRBV10-3 CAIRDTFEAFF
15 TRBJ2-1 TRBV11-3 CASSPGGRNYNEQFF
14 TRBJ1-2 TRBV28 CASSLGDNNYGYTF
17 TRBJ2-2 TRBV9 CASSPFGRGANTGELFF
14 TRBJ1-6 TRBV3-1/TRBV3-2 CASSFGQGFSPLHF
13 TRBJ1-2 TRBV18 CASSPGVGYGYTF
12 TRBJ1-2 TRBV11-2 CASSLVVQGYTF
15 TRBJ2-3 TRBV7-2 CASSYIAGVTDTQYF
15 TRBJ1-1 TRBV5-6 CASSLRQGQNTEAFF
15 TRBJ1-5 TRBV11-2 CASSRTTGSNQPQHF
13 TRBJ1-2 TRBV5-6 CASSPGFGYGYTF
14 TRBJ2-3 TRBV29-1 CSVARDRSTDTQYF
15 TRBJ1-1 TRBV2 CAAGEGAGASTGAFF